This record looks at one T cell receptor (beta chain) sequence and its context. In this sample, this clonotype turned up many times. The antigen it binds to is not known. Base qualities are not provided; no much larger clone lies one nucleotide away. The entry originates in a study of T cells in Graves' hyperthyroidism and ophthalmopathy (dated 2019 in TCRdb). Background on the whole study: Peripheral blood samples were taken at the time of initial diagnosis, prior to any treatment. The 75 to 100 discovery patients were randomly split 7:3 into training and test sets. Once sampling was done, hyperthyroidism patients were given methimazole at a starting dose of 30 mg daily, whereas ophthalmopathy patients were given high-dose intravenous methylprednisolone. TCR Vbeta CDR3 sequencing of 120 to 150 peripheral blood samples (43 ophthalmopathy, 75 to 80 hyperthyroidism and around 17 progressor patients) is reported in the paper. Whether ophthalmopathy could be predicted prospectively was tested in an independent validation cohort made up of under 20 hyperthyroidism patients plus 17 patients who later progressed to ophthalmopathy. The study also compared thyroid tissue and blood T-cell repertoires from several Graves' hyperthyroidism patients. A discovery cohort of 95 to 100 patients, roughly 43 with Graves' ophthalmopathy and roughly 59 with stable Graves' hyperthyroidism, was used to find distinguishing TCR V-J signatures. The research as a whole found: No statistical method was used to set the sample size in advance, and investigators knew the group allocation. In cross-validation, a model built on a 13 V-J signature told ophthalmopathy apart from stable hyperthyroidism with just under 90% sensitivity and about 81% specificity, and in testing the same model reached 80%/75%. Most expanded thyroid clonotypes (frequency above 0.001) were also found in blood, which suggests that blood repertoires may mirror thyroid immune responses. During validation, the model predicted progression to ophthalmopathy a median of about 5.9 months ahead of onset, with around 71% sensitivity and about 75% specificity.

TCR beta CDR3 regions were amplified from RNA transcripts. The first round of RT-PCR for the TCR CDR3 was performed with the HTBI primer set and the Qiagen OneStep RT-PCR kit. Libraries were constructed in a second round of multiplex PCR, after which size selection and purification were carried out. The libraries were sequenced on an Illumina HiSeq2000 using paired-end 100 bp reads. In the authors' own workflow: Raw data were processed with SOAPnuke, discarding reads with adapters, uncalled bases, mean Phred below 15, or no exact constant-primer or identifier match. COPE v1.2.5 was used to merge the high-quality paired reads, and each unique nucleotide sequence was defined as a clonotype. MiTCR v1.1 was used to align clonotypes to the IMGT TRBV, TRBD and TRBJ reference segments. The analysis was restricted to V-J combinations with a frequency above 0.0001, which together covered just over 98% of the repertoires. A TCS score was defined as the ratio of F50 (clonal expansion) to E x V (chaos), with BLOSUM62-based TCRdist applied between CDR3 peptides within each V-J. Welch's t-statistics and random forest reduced around 520 V-J features to roughly 13, which were used in a naive Bayes classifier (R e1071). TCRdb reanalyzed the raw reads on its own, using fastp at Q25 for trimming and MiXCR for clone calling, and kept in-frame beta chains. Under each unique CDR3 protein, matching rows form one entry showing the most common genes and DNA. The V and J calls come from TCRdb's annotation, not from the publication. Present in this sample are about 480,000 distinct CDR3 sequences, about 24% of which were seen just once. Roughly 12% of the sample rests with the top ten.

In the ophthalmopathy patients, disease was moderately to severely active, with a Clinical Activity Score of 3 or more, a NOSPECS grade of 4 or more, and a duration of less than 3 months. The study excluded patients with uncontrolled infections, other autoimmune diseases, pregnancy or lactation. Clinical symptoms, serum thyroxine and TRAb, thyroid ultrasound, and orbital computed tomography formed the basis for the diagnoses. PBMCs were separated from 7.5 to 10 ml of fresh peripheral blood using Ficoll-Paque density gradient centrifugation. Trizol reagent was used to extract total RNA, and RNA quality was then checked on an Agilent 2100 Bioanalyzer. Sequencing was performed on blood. The receptor was isolated from a woman in her 30s with Graves' ophthalmopathy.

In nucleotides, the sequence is TGTGCCAGCAGCCCACAGTCGGACAGGGGCTATGGCTACACCTTC. This sequence encodes CASSPQSDRGYGYTF. Recombination linked TRBV9 to TRBJ1-2, and 9 bases in between align with TRBD1. Trimming accounts for 4 bases at V and 4 bases at J, while the number of junction bases matched to no gene is 8. As encoded in the germline V gene, CDR1 is SGDLS while CDR2 is YYNGEE. The CDR3 covers 15 residues, taking in both the cysteine and the phenylalanine. The DNA shown is the 45-base CDR3, in frame from base 1. Beyond the CDR3, the reference TRBV9 and TRBJ1-2 genes provide the residues; the full variable domain reads: DSGVTQTPKHLITATGQRVTLRCSPRSGDLSVYWYQQSLDQGLQFLIQYYNGEERAKGNILERFSAQQFPDLHSELNLSSLELGDSALYFCASSPQSDRGYGYTFGSGTRLTVV.